This T cell receptor (beta chain) stems from a study of blood T cells in healthy people across ages. This clonotype came up a few times. CDR3 length: 13 amino acids. V was clipped by 4 bases and J by 5 bases, with 9 bases between them. CDR1 is LGHDT, CDR2 YNNKEL, per germline (reference sequence). A second PCR of about 6 to 11 cycles used a sample-barcoded 5' primer and a J-beta primer mix. TCRdb used MiXCR to reprocess the 5' RACE reads, holding one entry per CDR3 protein. The table has under 2,000,000 distinct CDR3 sequences, 49% seen once. This TCR was recovered from a woman aged 40 to 50 in good health. The rearrangement links TRBV3-1 to TRBJ2-4; D not certain. Material for sequencing was blood. In nucleotides, the CDR3 is TGTGCCAGCAGCCGTGGTGGCCAAAACATTCAGTACTTC. Translation gives CASSRGGQNIQYF.